This T cell receptor beta chain is from a study of OX40 agonist ivuxolimab in advanced cancers. Across the study: Ivuxolimab, an antibody acting as an agonist of OX40 (CD134), was used to treat patients.

The germline V gene has CDR1 MDHEN and CDR2 SYDVKM. With 6 bases removed from V and 0 bases from J, the gap between germline ends came to 12 bases. CDR3 length: 15 residues. The method was immunoSEQ multiplex PCR; TCRdb's version includes in-frame clones alone and lacks a portion of them. The sample carries about 17,000 clones, about 88% recorded once. Material: CD4+ or CD8+ T cells sorted from blood, obtained in a trial of the OX40 agonist ivuxolimab. The chain combines TRBV28 with TRBJ2-1; D is ambiguous. The sequence derives from an adult with an advanced solid tumor such as melanoma, head and neck, liver or kidney cancer. The CDR3 DNA reads as TGTGCCAGCAGCCGGTTCGCTGGCTCCTACAATGAGCAGTTCTTC. Encoded protein: CASSRFAGSYNEQFF.